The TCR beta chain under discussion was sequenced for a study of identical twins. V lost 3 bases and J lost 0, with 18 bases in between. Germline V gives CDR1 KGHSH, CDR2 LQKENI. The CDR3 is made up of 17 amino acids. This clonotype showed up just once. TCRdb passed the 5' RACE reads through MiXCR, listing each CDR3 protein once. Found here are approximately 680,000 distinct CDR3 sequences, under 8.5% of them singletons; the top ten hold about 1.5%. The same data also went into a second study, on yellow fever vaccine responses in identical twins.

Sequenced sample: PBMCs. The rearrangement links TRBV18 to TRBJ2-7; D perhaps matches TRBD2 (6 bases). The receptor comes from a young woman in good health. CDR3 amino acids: CASSPPTGTRPSYEQYF. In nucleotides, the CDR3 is TGTGCCAGCTCACCGCCCACCGGGACTCGCCCCTCCTACGAGCAGTACTTC. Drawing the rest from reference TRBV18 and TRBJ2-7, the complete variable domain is NAGVMQNPRHLVRRRGQEARLRCSPMKGHSHVYWYRQLPEEGLKFMVYLQKENIIDESGMPKERFSAEFPKEGPSILRIQQVVRGDSAAYFCASSPPTGTRPSYEQYFGPGTRLTVT.